These 5 T cell receptor beta chains originate from one sample sequenced in a study of T-cell memory formation after mild COVID-19. TCRdb reanalysed the 5' RACE reads using MiXCR and keeps one entry per CDR3 protein. The table lists fewer than 35,000 distinct CDR3 sequences, about 15% of them singletons, with approximately 1.4% in the top ten. Sequenced material: PBMCs or a T cell subset sorted from them (not recorded which). These receptors all stem from an adult who had mild COVID-19 (a few samples of this study predate the infection). Cell type and time point are not known.

This clonotype was detected ten times or more. The chain links TRBV4-1 to TRBJ2-2; D might be TRBD1 or TRBD2, each matching 5 bases. CDR1 is MGHRA, CDR2 YSYEKL, per germline. The ends were cut back, 1 base at V and 4 bases at J, with 16 bases in the middle. The CDR3 is 17 amino acids. The CDR3 sequence is CASSQANFGTATGELFF. CDR3 coding DNA: TGCGCCAGCAGCCAAGCGAACTTCGGGACGGCCACCGGGGAGCTGTTTTTT.

There are many counts of this clonotype. The junction and the germline gene differ at one end; a read error may be behind it. This chain connects TRBV5-1 to TRBJ2-6; TRBD1 might be the D (5 bases). Germline V CDR1 and CDR2: SGHRS, YFSETQ. The CDR3 is made up of 14 amino acids. Here the CDR3 DNA reads TGCGCCAGCAGCTTTATGCCTGGGGCCAACGCCCTGACTTTC. It specifies CASSFMPGANALTF. The full variable domain, its missing parts supplied by reference TRBV5-1 and TRBJ2-6, is KAGVTQTPRYLIKTRGQQVTLSCSPISGHRSVSWYQQTPGQGLQFLFEYFSETQRNKGNFPGRFSGRQFSNSRSEMNVSTLELGDSALYLCASSFMPGANALTFGAGSRLTVL.

The sample holds many counts of this clonotype. The rearrangement links TRBV12-3 or TRBV12-4 to TRBJ1-6; D gene ambiguous. The CDR3 runs 14 residues. The V gene lost 7 bases and the J gene lost 9 bases, with 16 bases spanning the gap. The CDR3 spells CASTRTGIGSPLHF. In DNA, the CDR3 is TGTGCCAGCACCCGGACGGGTATAGGTTCACCCCTCCACTTT.

This clonotype was counted many times. The chain carries TRBV11-2 and TRBJ2-1; a weak D match, TRBD1 (6 bases). The CDR3 contains 14 residues. V shed 5 bases and J shed 3 bases, with 11 bases lying between them. Germline V lookup: CDR1 SGHAT, CDR2 FQNNGV. CDR3 bases: TGTGCCAGCAGCCTCCGACAGGACTACAATGAGCAGTTCTTC. Protein product: CASSLRQDYNEQFF.

This clonotype was detected only a few times. The genes are TRBV24-1 and TRBJ2-1, with 13 positions matching TRBD2. The CDR3 loop spans 18 amino acids. Germline V gene lookup returns CDR1 KGHDR and CDR2 SFDVKD. V trimming: 3 bases; J trimming: 6 bases; junction bases outside the gene matches: 10. The CDR3 spells CATSDPGLAGAPGNEQFF. In nucleotides, the CDR3 is TGTGCCACCAGTGATCCCGGACTAGCGGGAGCCCCAGGCAATGAGCAGTTCTTC.